This T cell receptor beta chain emerged from a study of T cells in Graves' hyperthyroidism and ophthalmopathy. The study left out patients who had uncontrolled infection, other autoimmune disease, pregnancy or lactation. The diagnoses drew upon clinical symptoms, serum thyroxine and TRAb, thyroid ultrasound and orbital computed tomography. V lost 0 bases and J lost 7, with 11 bases in between. The CDR3 covers 14 residues. The V gene's germline CDR1 is SGHRS and CDR2 YFSETQ. The source material, RNA transcripts, was used to amplify TCR beta CDR3 regions. With the HTBI primer set, the TCR CDR3 went through a first round of RT-PCR. One entry per CDR3 protein results from TCRdb running MiXCR on the multiplex PCR reads. In the table there are 500,000 to 650,000 distinct CDR3 sequences, approximately 14% of which are singletons. This clonotype was seen repeatedly, ten times or more.

The rearrangement links TRBV5-1 to TRBJ2-1, with a tentative D call TRBD2 (6 bases). The sample was blood. This TCR was sampled from a woman aged 40 to 50 with Graves' hyperthyroidism. The CDR3 nucleotides read TGCGCCAGCAGCTTGGCAGCTAGCGTGAATGAGCAGTTCTTC. As protein: CASSLAASVNEQFF.